One T cell receptor (beta chain) is described in this entry. The target antigen is unknown. Germline-derived CDR1 and CDR2 are SGHTA and FQGNSA. V shed 0 bases, J shed 0 bases, and the junction held 5 bases outside the gene matches. The CDR3 totals 18 residues. This record belongs to a study of T-cell reconstitution after alpha-beta-depleted transplantation in children. Findings and limits, study-wide: After one year, T-cell counts and TCRbeta diversity mostly came from new T cells.

Using unique molecular identifiers, the investigators prepared the TCRbeta library. TCRdb redid the calling of the PCR reads with MiXCR, one entry per CDR3 protein. The sample carries about 400,000 distinct CDR3 sequences, around 15% recorded once. The TCR originated in a boy less than two years old who had a stem cell transplant for Wiskott-Aldrich syndrome, so the T cells may come from the graft donor. Material: PBMCs, mostly from graft donor cells, obtained 360 days after TCRalphabeta/CD19-depleted stem cell transplant. This rearrangement joins TRBV7-2 to TRBJ2-2; 9 positions agree with TRBD2. CDR3 sequence: CASSLAPLAGANTGELFF. The CDR3 nucleotides are TGTGCCAGCAGCTTAGCCCCCTTAGCGGGAGCGAACACCGGGGAGCTGTTTTTT.